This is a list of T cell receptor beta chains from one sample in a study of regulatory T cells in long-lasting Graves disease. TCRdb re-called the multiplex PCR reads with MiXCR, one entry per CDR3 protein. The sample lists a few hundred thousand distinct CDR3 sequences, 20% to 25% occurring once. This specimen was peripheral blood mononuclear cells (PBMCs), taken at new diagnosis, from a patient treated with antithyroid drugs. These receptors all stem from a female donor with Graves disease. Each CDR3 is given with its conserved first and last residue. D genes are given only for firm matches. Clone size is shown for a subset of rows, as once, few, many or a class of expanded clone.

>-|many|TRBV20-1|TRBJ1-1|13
CSARRAPNTEAFF
TGCAGTGCTAGAAGGGCTCCAAACACTGAAGCTTTCTTT
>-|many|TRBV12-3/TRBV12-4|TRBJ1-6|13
CASRTTRDSPLHF
TGTGCCAGCAGGACGACACGGGATTCACCCCTCCACTTT
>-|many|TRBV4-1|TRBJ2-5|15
CASSQGGRLQETQYF
TGCGCCAGCAGCCAAGGGGGCAGACTCCAAGAGACCCAGTACTTC
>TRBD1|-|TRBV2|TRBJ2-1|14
CASSDTGGGDEQFF
TGTGCCAGCAGTGACACAGGGGGCGGAGATGAGCAGTTCTTC
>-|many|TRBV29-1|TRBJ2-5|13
CSVATGFQETQYF
TGCAGCGTTGCAACAGGGTTCCAAGAGACCCAGTACTTC
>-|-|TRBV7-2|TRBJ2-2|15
CASSVLAADTGELFF
TGTGCCAGCAGCGTATTAGCGGCGGACACCGGGGAGCTGTTTTTT
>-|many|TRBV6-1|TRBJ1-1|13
CASRRGAGAEAFF
TGTGCCAGCAGGCGGGGGGCAGGCGCTGAAGCTTTCTTT
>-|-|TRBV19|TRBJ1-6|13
CASSIPGDSPLHF
TGTGCCAGTAGTATCCCCGGAGATTCACCCCTCCACTTT
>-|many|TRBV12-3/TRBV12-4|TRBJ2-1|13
CASSRGAGYEQFF
TGTGCCAGCAGTAGGGGAGCAGGATATGAGCAGTTCTTC
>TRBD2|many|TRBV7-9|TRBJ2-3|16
CASSTTSGGSRDTQYF
TGTGCCAGCAGCACGACGTCTGGCGGGAGTAGAGATACGCAGTATTTT